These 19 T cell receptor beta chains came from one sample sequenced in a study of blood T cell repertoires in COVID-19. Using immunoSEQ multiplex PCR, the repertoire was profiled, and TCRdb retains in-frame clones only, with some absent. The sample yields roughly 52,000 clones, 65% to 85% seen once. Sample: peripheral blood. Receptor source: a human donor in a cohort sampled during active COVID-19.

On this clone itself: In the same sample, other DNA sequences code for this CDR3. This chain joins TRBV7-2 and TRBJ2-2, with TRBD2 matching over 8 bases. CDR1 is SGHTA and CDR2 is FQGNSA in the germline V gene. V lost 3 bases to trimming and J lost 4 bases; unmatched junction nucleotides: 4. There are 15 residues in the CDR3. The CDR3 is CASSFRGGGTGELFF. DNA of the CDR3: TGTGCCAGCAGCTTTCGGGGGGGAGGCACCGGGGAGCTGTTTTTT.

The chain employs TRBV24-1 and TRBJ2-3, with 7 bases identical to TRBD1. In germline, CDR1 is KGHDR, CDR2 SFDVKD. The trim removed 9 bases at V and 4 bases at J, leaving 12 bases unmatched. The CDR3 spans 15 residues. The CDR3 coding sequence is TGTGCCACCTCTCCGGGACAGATTAATGCAGATACGCAGTATTTT. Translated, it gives CATSPGQINADTQYF.

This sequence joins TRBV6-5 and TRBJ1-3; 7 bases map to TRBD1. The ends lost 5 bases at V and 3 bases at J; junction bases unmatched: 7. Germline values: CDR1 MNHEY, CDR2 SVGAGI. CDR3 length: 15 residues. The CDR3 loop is CASSSTGDDGNTIYF. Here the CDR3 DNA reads TGTGCCAGCAGTAGTACAGGGGATGATGGAAACACCATATATTTT.

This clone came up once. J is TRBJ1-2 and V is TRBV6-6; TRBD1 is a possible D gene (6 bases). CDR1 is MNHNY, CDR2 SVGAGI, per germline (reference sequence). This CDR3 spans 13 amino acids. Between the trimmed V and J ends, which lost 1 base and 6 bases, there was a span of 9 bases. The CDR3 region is CASSYWGRDGYTF. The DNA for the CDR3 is TGTGCCAGCAGTTACTGGGGGCGGGATGGCTACACCTTC.

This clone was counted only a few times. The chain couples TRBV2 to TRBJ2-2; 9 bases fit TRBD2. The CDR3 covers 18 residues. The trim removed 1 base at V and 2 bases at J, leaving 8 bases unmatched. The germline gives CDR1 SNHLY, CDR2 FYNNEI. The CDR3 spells CASSEDGLAGPNTGELFF. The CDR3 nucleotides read TGTGCCAGCAGTGAAGACGGGCTAGCGGGGCCTAACACCGGGGAGCTGTTTTTT.

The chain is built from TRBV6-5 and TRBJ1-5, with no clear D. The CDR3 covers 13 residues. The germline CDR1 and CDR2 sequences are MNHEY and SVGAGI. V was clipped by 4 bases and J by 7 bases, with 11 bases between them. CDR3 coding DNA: TGTGCCAGCAGTTCCGGGGTTTGGCAGCCCCAGCATTTT. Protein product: CASSSGVWQPQHF.

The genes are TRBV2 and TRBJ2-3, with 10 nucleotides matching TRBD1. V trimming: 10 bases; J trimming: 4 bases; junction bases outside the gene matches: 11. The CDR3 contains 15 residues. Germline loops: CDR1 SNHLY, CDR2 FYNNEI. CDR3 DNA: TGTGCCACCTACAGGGACAGGGGAAAAGCAGATACGCAGTATTTT. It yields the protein CATYRDRGKADTQYF.

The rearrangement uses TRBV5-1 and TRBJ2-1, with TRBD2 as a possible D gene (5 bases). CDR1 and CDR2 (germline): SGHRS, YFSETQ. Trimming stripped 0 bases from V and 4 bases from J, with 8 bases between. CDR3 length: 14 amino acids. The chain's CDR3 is CASSLAERYNEQFF. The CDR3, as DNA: TGCGCCAGCAGCTTGGCGGAGCGGTACAATGAGCAGTTCTTC.

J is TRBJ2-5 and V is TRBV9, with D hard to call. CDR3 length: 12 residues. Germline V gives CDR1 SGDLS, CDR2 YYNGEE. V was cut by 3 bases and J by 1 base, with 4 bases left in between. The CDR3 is CASSARQETQYF. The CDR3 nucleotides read TGTGCCAGCAGCGCCCGCCAAGAGACCCAGTACTTC.

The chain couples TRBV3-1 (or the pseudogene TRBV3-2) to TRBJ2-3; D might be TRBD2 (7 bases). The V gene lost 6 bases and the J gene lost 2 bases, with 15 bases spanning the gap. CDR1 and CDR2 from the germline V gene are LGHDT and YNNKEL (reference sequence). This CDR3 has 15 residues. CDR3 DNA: TGTGCCAGCAGTTATCGGGGGGCGTACACAGATACGCAGTATTTT. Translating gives CASSYRGAYTDTQYF.

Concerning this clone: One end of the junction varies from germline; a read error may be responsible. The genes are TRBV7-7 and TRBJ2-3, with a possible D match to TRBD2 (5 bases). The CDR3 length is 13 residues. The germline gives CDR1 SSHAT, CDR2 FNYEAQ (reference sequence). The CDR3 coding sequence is TGTGCTAGCAGCTCTTTTGGGGAGGATACGCAGTATTTT. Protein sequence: CASSSFGEDTQYF.

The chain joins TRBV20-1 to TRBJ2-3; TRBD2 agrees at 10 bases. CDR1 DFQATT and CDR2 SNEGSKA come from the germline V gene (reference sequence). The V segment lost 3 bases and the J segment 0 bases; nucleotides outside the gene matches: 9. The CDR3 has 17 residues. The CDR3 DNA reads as TGCAGTGCTAGTAGGGCTAGCGGGGGAACTAGCACAGATACGCAGTATTTT. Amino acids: CSASRASGGTSTDTQYF.

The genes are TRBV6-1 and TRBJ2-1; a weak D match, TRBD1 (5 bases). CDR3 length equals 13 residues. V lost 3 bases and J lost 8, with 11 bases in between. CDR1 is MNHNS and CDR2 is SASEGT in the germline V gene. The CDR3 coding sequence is TGTGCCAGCAGTGAGGAACAGGTAGATGAGCAGTTCTTC. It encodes CASSEEQVDEQFF.

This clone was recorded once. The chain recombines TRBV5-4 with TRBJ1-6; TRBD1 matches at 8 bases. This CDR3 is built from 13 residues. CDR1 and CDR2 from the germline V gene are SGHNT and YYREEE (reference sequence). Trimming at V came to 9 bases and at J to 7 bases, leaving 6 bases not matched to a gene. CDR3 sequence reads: CATSGDRNSPLHF. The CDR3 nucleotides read TGTGCCACTTCGGGGGACAGGAATTCACCCCTCCACTTT.

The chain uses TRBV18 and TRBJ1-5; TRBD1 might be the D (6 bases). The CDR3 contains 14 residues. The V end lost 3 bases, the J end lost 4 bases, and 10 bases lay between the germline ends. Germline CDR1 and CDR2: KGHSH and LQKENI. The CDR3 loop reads CASSPIGQNQPQHF. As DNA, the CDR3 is TGTGCCAGCTCACCCATTGGACAGAATCAGCCCCAGCATTTT.

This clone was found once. The CDR3 nucleotides read TGTGCCAGCAGCACGCCAAACAGGGGAAGGTACGAGCAGTACTTC. As protein: CASSTPNRGRYEQYF. The chain uses TRBV7-2 and TRBJ2-7, with 7 bases fitting TRBD1. This CDR3 has 15 residues. With 5 bases clipped from V and 4 bases from J, the junction kept 11 bases outside the gene matches. The germline V gene has CDR1 SGHTA and CDR2 FQGNSA.

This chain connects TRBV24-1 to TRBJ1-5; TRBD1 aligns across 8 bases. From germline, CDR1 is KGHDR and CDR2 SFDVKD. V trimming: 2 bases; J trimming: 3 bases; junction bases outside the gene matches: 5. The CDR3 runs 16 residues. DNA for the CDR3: TGTGCCACCAGTGATTCAGGACAGGGCAACAATCAGCCCCAGCATTTT. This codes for CATSDSGQGNNQPQHF.

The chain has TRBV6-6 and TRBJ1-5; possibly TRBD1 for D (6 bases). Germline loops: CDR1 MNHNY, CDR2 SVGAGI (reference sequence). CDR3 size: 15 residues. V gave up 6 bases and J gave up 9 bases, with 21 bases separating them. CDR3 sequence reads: CASSPSAGALAPQHF. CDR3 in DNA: TGTGCCAGCAGCCCATCCGCAGGGGCGTTGGCGCCCCAGCATTTT.

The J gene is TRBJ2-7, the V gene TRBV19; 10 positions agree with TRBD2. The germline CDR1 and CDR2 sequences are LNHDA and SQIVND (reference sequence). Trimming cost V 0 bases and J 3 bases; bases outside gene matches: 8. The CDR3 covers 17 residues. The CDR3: CASSIESGGATIYEQYF. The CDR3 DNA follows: TGTGCCAGTAGTATAGAGAGCGGGGGGGCCACAATCTACGAGCAGTACTTC. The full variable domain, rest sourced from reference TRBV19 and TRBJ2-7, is DGGITQSPKYLFRKEGQNVTLSCEQNLNHDAMYWYRQDPGQGLRLIYYSQIVNDFQKGDIAEGYSVSREKKESFPLTVTSAQKNPTAFYLCASSIESGGATIYEQYFGPGTRLTVT.